This T cell receptor beta chain was profiled in a study of blood T cell repertoires in COVID-19. Study details: There were acute and convalescent COVID-19 samples, and they came from the United States, Italy and Spain.

In the study's own analysis: Nucleated cell counts were estimated from reference gene primer amplification. Repertoires were generated with immunoSEQ multiplex PCR, while TCRdb's copy carries only in-frame clones and drops some. The V and J calls and the clone size are those of that table, but D and trimming were determined from the DNA. The table lists 250,000 to 350,000 clones, more than 85% of them singletons. Those enrolled, adults aged roughly 18 to 100 years, came from 25 or so US areas. Donors in Cohort 3 counted as recovered after two negative PCRs, clearance, or symptom resolution. Germline V gene lookup returns CDR1 MRHNA and CDR2 SNTAGT. The trim removed 7 bases at V and 6 bases at J, leaving 7 bases unmatched. This CDR3 region has 14 residues.

The specimen was PBMCs or T cells enriched from blood (not recorded which). The rearrangement links TRBV6-4 to TRBJ1-2, with 11 nucleotides matching TRBD1. The sequence derives from a woman aged 25 to 39 who had recovered from COVID-19. This chain's CDR3 is CASTEGQGGDGYTF. The DNA of the CDR3 is TGTGCCAGCACTGAGGGACAGGGGGGCGATGGCTACACCTTC.